Sequencing of this T cell receptor (beta chain) was carried out in a study of regulatory T cells in long-lasting Graves disease (dated by TCRdb to the early 2020s). Context from the whole study: Patients with newly diagnosed Graves' disease had been on antithyroid drugs for under 3 months. A total of 35 or so samples underwent TCR sequencing: around 13 from persistent and approximately 20 from newly diagnosed Graves' disease patients. Persistent Graves' disease patients were compared with newly diagnosed Graves' disease patients by peripheral blood TCR sequencing and RNA sequencing. The study was conducted in China and was registered as a clinical trial.

The library came from multiplex PCR. Sequencing was performed on an Illumina HiSeq 4000. TCR beta libraries were built with iRepertoire HTBI primers and Arm-PCR amplification of CDR3 regions. Gel purification was performed on PCR products prior to sequencing. Turning to the authors' computational methods: Gene usage analysis of CDR3 amino acid clonotypes relied on the 60 or so TRBV and 15 or so TRBJ segments identified across samples. Filtered high-quality paired reads were merged into contigs using COPE and FqMerger. BLAST was used to align contigs to IMGT TRBV, TRBD and TRBJ reference genes, and CDR3 was defined according to IMGT. Any clonotype with a frequency above 0.1% was counted as a highly expanded clone. Repertoire diversity was measured by Shannon entropy, and V-J evenness by the Gini coefficient. A clonotype was considered public if more than one individual shared it. Starting from the raw public reads, TCRdb applied fastp trimming at Q25, assembled clones with MiXCR and retained in-frame beta chains. Each CDR3 protein appears once, grouped with its most common genes and DNA. The V and J calls reflect TCRdb's pipeline rather than the authors' work. The sample includes just over 600,000 distinct CDR3 sequences, with about 15% observed a single time. 15% to 20% of the sample lies in the top ten.

What the work shows at the level of the full study, not this receptor alone: Compared with newly diagnosed patients, patients with persistent Graves' disease had lower TCR Shannon entropy and fewer highly expanded clones, which suggests clonal expansion. Sequencing and analysis were restricted to the TCR beta chain. The small sample size was acknowledged by the authors as a limitation that may reduce accuracy. Patients with persistent disease shared more public clonotypes (around 2,500) than newly diagnosed patients did (nearly 1,000). The study examined only peripheral blood because the primary lesion, thyroid tissue, could not be accessed. Persistent disease showed preferential use of TRBV28, TRBJ1-2 and TRBJ2-5, whereas newly diagnosed disease favored TRBV20-1 and TRBJ2-1.

The sample's time point, from its label and the paper: newly diagnosed GD, antithyroid drugs for less than 3 months. RNA was extracted from PBMCs in TRIzol for both TCR sequencing and RNA sequencing. The diagnosis of Graves' disease followed American Thyroid Association guidelines. The patients came from an endocrinology department in Xi'an, China. Each patient gave about 8.1 milliliters of peripheral blood, collected in an EDTA anticoagulant tube. Ficoll Paque Plus density gradient separation was used to isolate PBMCs, and no further T cell sorting was performed. An Agilent 2100 Bioanalyzer and agarose gel were used to check RNA quality, and a NanoDrop 2000 was used to measure RNA concentration. The CDR3 starts with the cysteine, ends with the phenylalanine, and has 12 residues. The retained sequence is limited to the CDR3, 36 bases, with the frame set at the first base. For CDR1 and CDR2, the germline V gene lists MGHRA and YSYEKL. V loses 3 bases of germline sequence and J loses 3 bases, and the interval between the two ends is 3 bases.

Details on this clonotype: No antigen is known for it. No base qualities exist here, and no much larger clone lies one base off it.

This same sample was also part of a study on T cells in Graves' hyperthyroidism and ophthalmopathy. The second study's paper adds: Graves' hyperthyroidism was defined as stable when no progression to ophthalmopathy occurred over 18 months of follow-up. Hyperthyroidism patients were newly diagnosed, had a disease duration of under 2 months, and were aged 18 to 65 years. Patients with uncontrolled infections, other autoimmune diseases, pregnancy or lactation were excluded. Diagnoses were established on the basis of clinical symptoms, serum thyroxine and TRAb, thyroid ultrasound, and orbital computed tomography. The TCR CDR3 was subjected to a first round of RT-PCR using the HTBI primer set and the Qiagen OneStep RT-PCR kit. Most expanded thyroid clonotypes (frequency above 0.001) were also found in blood, which suggests that blood repertoires may mirror thyroid immune responses. A model built on a 13 V-J signature distinguished ophthalmopathy from stable hyperthyroidism, reaching approximately 89% sensitivity and around 82% specificity in cross-validation and 80%/75% in testing. In validation, the model predicted progression to ophthalmopathy with 60% to 71% sensitivity and around 72% specificity, a median of 6.5 months before onset. TCR V-J signatures able to tell the groups apart were searched for in a discovery cohort of 100 patients, of whom more than 40 had Graves' ophthalmopathy and 55 to 60 had stable Graves' hyperthyroidism. Whether ophthalmopathy could be predicted prospectively was tested in an independent validation cohort made up of under 20 hyperthyroidism patients plus 17 patients who later progressed to ophthalmopathy. The 75 to 100 discovery patients were randomly split 7:3 into training and test sets. Thyroid tissue and blood T-cell repertoires from more than 5 Graves' hyperthyroidism patients were also compared in the study. After blood sampling, hyperthyroidism patients were treated with methimazole at a starting dose of 30 mg daily, and ophthalmopathy patients were treated with high-dose intravenous methylprednisolone. Libraries were constructed in a second round of multiplex PCR, after which size selection and purification were carried out. Libraries were sequenced paired-end with 100 bp reads on an Illumina HiSeq2000. Raw data were processed with SOAPnuke, discarding reads with adapters, uncalled bases, mean Phred below 15, or no exact constant-primer or identifier match. COPE v1.2.5 was used to merge high-quality paired reads, and clonotypes were defined as unique nucleotide sequences. MiTCR v1.1 was used to align clonotypes to the IMGT TRBV, TRBD and TRBJ reference segments. The analysis included only V-J combinations with a frequency above 0.0001, which together covered approximately 99% of the repertoires. A TCS score was defined as the ratio between F50 (clonal expansion) and ExV (chaos), using BLOSUM62-based TCRdist between CDR3 peptides within each V-J. Welch's t-statistics and random forest reduced fewer than 600 V-J features to 10 to 15, which were used in a naive Bayes classifier (R e1071). Sample size was not statistically predetermined, and investigators were not blinded to group allocation. According to the paper, TCR Vbeta CDR3 sequencing was carried out on about 140 peripheral blood samples, which came from some 41 ophthalmopathy, 80 or so hyperthyroidism and approximately 17 progressor patients.

The chain links TRBV4-1 with TRBJ1-5, with the D segment identity uncertain. This specimen consisted of peripheral blood mononuclear cells (PBMCs), obtained at new diagnosis, from a patient treated with antithyroid drugs. This sequence was found in a woman aged 25 to 39 with Graves disease. Donor details come from another sample of the same person, matched by shared clones. The sequence in DNA is TGCGCCAGCAGCCACCTCAATCAGCCCCAGCATTTT. Its protein is CASSHLNQPQHF.